This T cell receptor (beta chain) was observed in a study of radiotherapy plus CTLA-4 blockade in lung cancer. As to this clone: Its specificity is unknown.

Those patients who had chemo-refractory metastatic non-small-cell lung cancer were given focal radiation along with CTLA-4 blockade through ipilimumab. The CDR3 consists of 15 residues. J lost 8 bases, V lost 8 bases, and 16 bases had no gene match. CDR1 MDHEN and CDR2 SYDVKM come from the germline V gene. Study findings and constraints: TCR clones from tumors expanded in blood after radiotherapy plus ipilimumab. Reports identified early blood T cell clone dynamics, with interferon-beta, as the best response predictor.

Some clones are missing from TCRdb's copy, which holds only in-frame ones; the method was immunoSEQ multiplex PCR. Among under 65,000 clones listed, almost 85% were seen once. The specimen was peripheral blood, collected from a patient treated with radiotherapy plus ipilimumab. The TCR was taken from a human donor with non-small cell lung cancer whose response to radiotherapy plus ipilimumab could not be evaluated. The rearrangement joins TRBV28 to TRBJ1-2; 8 nucleotides match TRBD1. The CDR3 sequence is CASFPPGQVQGGYTF. The CDR3 nucleotides read TGTGCCAGCTTCCCGCCGGGACAGGTTCAGGGGGGCTACACCTTC.